The 21 T cell receptor beta chains given below trace back to one sample, sequenced in a study of identical twins. In TCRdb, the 5' RACE reads were re-called with MiXCR into one record per CDR3 protein. The sample records approximately 300,000 distinct CDR3 sequences, 7.5% to 9.5% being singletons. The same sample was also studied in work on yellow fever vaccine responses in identical twins.

Sequenced input: CD8+ T cells sorted from blood. The source of these receptors is a young woman in good health.

This clonotype came up once. The chain has TRBV12-3 or TRBV12-4 and TRBJ1-4; TRBD1 matches at 10 bases. V shed 5 bases, J shed 6 bases, and the junction held 6 bases outside the gene matches. CDR3 length: 15 amino acids. The CDR3 reads CASSDSGTGDEKLFF. The CDR3 region has the DNA TGTGCCAGCAGTGACTCCGGGACAGGGGATGAAAAACTGTTTTTT.

V gene TRBV19 combines with J gene TRBJ2-1; 8 bases match TRBD1. Trimming removed 4 bases from V and 2 bases from J; junction bases left unmatched: 7. This CDR3 has 16 residues. Germline values: CDR1 LNHDA, CDR2 SQIVND (reference sequence). This CDR3 reads CASSTTGTGAYNEQFF. The CDR3 nucleotides are TGTGCCAGTAGTACCACCGGGACAGGTGCCTACAATGAGCAGTTCTTC. Complete variable domain (other parts from reference TRBV19 and TRBJ2-1): DGGITQSPKYLFRKEGQNVTLSCEQNLNHDAMYWYRQDPGQGLRLIYYSQIVNDFQKGDIAEGYSVSREKKESFPLTVTSAQKNPTAFYLCASSTTGTGAYNEQFFGPGTRLTVL.

This clonotype showed up just a few times. A read error may explain this, as a much larger clone is one base away. CDR3 sequence reads: CACSLEGGASSYNEQFF. Here the CDR3 DNA reads TGTGCCTGCAGTTTAGAGGGGGGCGCCTCCTCCTACAATGAGCAGTTCTTC. The chain couples TRBV12-3 or TRBV12-4 to TRBJ2-1; D possibly matches TRBD1 or TRBD2 (6 bases each). There are 17 residues in the CDR3.

In this sample, this clonotype turned up a few times. J is TRBJ2-2 and V is TRBV9, with D possibly matching TRBD2 (5 bases). The CDR3 sequence is 17 residues long. V dropped 5 bases and J dropped 0 bases, with 17 bases sitting between them. Germline CDR1 reads SGDLS; CDR2 reads YYNGEE. CDR3 DNA: TGTGCCAGCAGTGGGAGCTCGGACCTTACGAACACCGGGGAGCTGTTTTTT. This translates into CASSGSSDLTNTGELFF.

The chain recombines TRBV10-3 with TRBJ2-3, with 8 bases that match TRBD2. The CDR3 runs to 16 residues. The germline V gene has CDR1 ENHRY and CDR2 SYGVKD. The V gene end was trimmed by 3 bases and the J gene end by 4 bases; junction bases not matched to a gene: 9. The CDR3 DNA follows: TGTGCCATCAGTGATTTGGCGGGGGGTGGAGCAGATACGCAGTATTTT. Residues: CAISDLAGGGADTQYF.

This clonotype showed up many times. The chain links TRBV27 to TRBJ1-5; 8 bases map to TRBD1. Germline V CDR1 and CDR2: MNHEY, SMNVEV (reference sequence). V was pared by 0 bases and J by 3 bases, with 10 bases of the junction left unmatched. The CDR3 length is 18 residues. The DNA for the CDR3 is TGTGCCAGCAGTTTATCCCCTGGTCAGGGGGCAAACAATCAGCCCCAGCATTTT. As protein: CASSLSPGQGANNQPQHF.

V gene TRBV29-1 combines with J gene TRBJ2-3; the match to TRBD2 covers 7 bases. Germline lookup yields CDR1 SQVTM and CDR2 ANQGSEA. The CDR3 runs to 13 residues. The junction had 5 bases not matched to a gene; V was cut back by 5 bases and J by 3 bases. As DNA, the CDR3 is TGCAGCGTTCGGGGAGGGTTGACAGATACGCAGTATTTT. It yields the protein CSVRGGLTDTQYF.

This clonotype was recorded at least ten times. The rearrangement uses TRBV7-9 and TRBJ2-5, with D unclear. This CDR3 is built from 14 residues. Trimming stripped 5 bases from V and 5 bases from J, with 15 bases between. Per the germline V gene, CDR1 is SEHNR and CDR2 is FQNEAQ (reference sequence). DNA for the CDR3: TGTGCCAGCAGCCATATGCAGGATCTTGAGACCCAGTACTTC. Translating it yields CASSHMQDLETQYF.

In its sample, this clonotype was seen a few times. The V and J genes are TRBV29-1 and TRBJ2-7; D is ambiguous. Trimming pared 4 bases from V and 2 bases from J, leaving 6 bases between. Germline V gives CDR1 SQVTM, CDR2 ANQGSEA. This CDR3 contains 11 residues. The DNA for the CDR3 is TGCAGCGTTGCAGGAACCTACGAGCAGTACTTC. This sequence encodes CSVAGTYEQYF.

This clonotype appeared many times. V usage is TRBV3-1 and J usage is TRBJ2-5; possibly TRBD1 or TRBD2 for D (5 bases each). V was cut by 5 bases and J by 4 bases, with 14 bases left in between. The CDR3 covers 14 residues. The germline CDR1 and CDR2 sequences are LGHDT and YNNKEL (reference sequence). The CDR3 DNA reads as TGTGCCAGCAGCGGGGACCTCATCAGAGAGACCCAGTACTTC. Its translation is CASSGDLIRETQYF.

This clonotype was observed many times. J is TRBJ2-3 and V is TRBV6-1; 13 bases agree with TRBD2. The V segment lost 10 bases and the J segment 2 bases; nucleotides outside the gene matches: 6. There are 15 residues in the CDR3. CDR1 MNHNS and CDR2 SASEGT come from the germline V gene. The CDR3 coding sequence is TGTGCCACTGTGGGACTAGCGGGACCCACAGATACGCAGTATTTT. This gives the protein CATVGLAGPTDTQYF.

J is TRBJ2-7 and V is TRBV7-9, with D possibly being TRBD1 (6 bases). V lost 5 bases and J 3 bases, leaving 14 bases between the germline ends. The CDR3 runs 14 residues. CDR1 is SEHNR, CDR2 FQNEAQ, per germline (reference sequence). The CDR3 DNA is TGTGCCAGCAGCCCAGGGGACATAGGCTACGAGCAGTACTTC. Translating it yields CASSPGDIGYEQYF.

This clonotype was recorded many times. The chain joins TRBV20-1 to TRBJ2-1, with TRBD2 as a possible D gene (6 bases). Trimming took 3 bases from V and 3 from J, leaving 15 bases between them. The CDR3 loop spans 15 amino acids. The germline V gene encodes CDR1 DFQATT and CDR2 SNEGSKA (reference sequence). CDR3 sequence (DNA): TGCAGTGCTAGGGGGGACTCGGGATTCTACAATGAGCAGTTCTTC. Protein: CSARGDSGFYNEQFF.

This clonotype was picked up many times. The chain is built from TRBV4-1 and TRBJ2-7, with unresolved D. The CDR3 totals 14 residues. Germline V lookup: CDR1 MGHRA, CDR2 YSYEKL. Trimming cost V 1 base and J 2 bases, with 9 bases left between them. Here the CDR3 reads CASSQGTVAYEQYF. CDR3 nucleotide sequence: TGCGCCAGCAGCCAAGGGACCGTAGCCTACGAGCAGTACTTC.

Only a few counts were recorded for this clonotype. The CDR3: CASSPPGTSVYNEQFF. The CDR3 bases are TGTGCCAGCTCACCACCCGGGACTAGCGTCTACAATGAGCAGTTCTTC. This chain connects TRBV18 to TRBJ2-1; 10 positions agree with TRBD2. With V trimmed by 0 bases and J by 3 bases, 2 bases remained unmatched. Germline V CDR1 and CDR2: KGHSH, LQKENI. CDR3 length equals 16 residues.

The sample holds many counts of this clonotype. The J gene is TRBJ2-2, the V gene TRBV9, with D possibly being TRBD2 (7 bases). Per the germline V gene, CDR1 is SGDLS and CDR2 is YYNGEE. The CDR3 extends over 15 amino acids. V lost 2 bases and J lost 5, with 13 bases in between. For the CDR3, the DNA is TGTGCCAGCAGCGTTGCGGGGGCCGGGACCGGGGAGCTGTTTTTT. Translation gives CASSVAGAGTGELFF.

The genes are TRBV11-2 and TRBJ2-5; no clear D gene. This CDR3 region has 14 residues. CDR1 is SGHAT and CDR2 is FQNNGV in the germline V gene. The V end lost 3 bases, the J end lost 2 bases, and 10 bases lay between the germline ends. Here the CDR3 DNA reads TGTGCCAGCAGCTTTATGGGGATTCAAGAGACCCAGTACTTC. Its translation: CASSFMGIQETQYF. The whole variable domain, filled in from reference TRBV11-2 and TRBJ2-5, reads EAGVAQSPRYKIIEKRQSVAFWCNPISGHATLYWYQQILGQGPKLLIQFQNNGVVDDSQLPKDRFSAERLKGVDSTLKIQPAKLEDSAVYLCASSFMGIQETQYFGPGTRLLVL.

This clonotype was observed a handful of times. This chain links TRBV30 with TRBJ2-1, with 9 bases aligning to TRBD1. The CDR3 has 14 amino acids. With 5 bases clipped from V and 8 bases from J, the junction kept 10 bases outside the gene matches. Germline-derived CDR1 and CDR2 are GTSNPN and SVGIG (reference sequence). The DNA for the CDR3 is TGTGCCTGGGGGACCGGGACAGGGACATATGAGCAGTTCTTC. This codes for CAWGTGTGTYEQFF.

This clonotype was seen a handful of times. The CDR3 here is CSARDNDRGPYEQYF. CDR3 nucleotides: TGCAGTGCTAGAGATAATGACAGGGGGCCCTACGAGCAGTACTTC. The chain joins TRBV20-1 to TRBJ2-7, with 10 bases aligning to TRBD1. The germline V gene encodes CDR1 DFQATT and CDR2 SNEGSKA (reference sequence). The CDR3 has 15 amino acids. V shed 0 bases, J shed 2 bases, and the junction held 4 bases outside the gene matches.

There are many counts of this clonotype. V gene TRBV5-6 combines with J gene TRBJ2-2; a possible D gene is TRBD2 (5 bases). The CDR3 covers 15 residues. Germline lookup yields CDR1 SGHDT and CDR2 YYEEEE. Trimming pared 1 base from V and 8 bases from J, leaving 15 bases between. The CDR3 DNA reads TGTGCCAGCAGCTTGCTGTCGGGGTCCAGTGGGGAGCTGTTTTTT. It is translated as CASSLLSGSSGELFF.

This clonotype was observed a few times. V gene TRBV28 combines with J gene TRBJ2-1, with D possibly called TRBD1 or TRBD2 (7 bases each). The V and J ends lost 6 bases and 4 bases respectively, with 19 bases between them. CDR3 length: 16 residues. The V gene's germline CDR1 is MDHEN and CDR2 SYDVKM. CDR3 nucleotides: TGTGCCAGCAGCAAGAGGGAGGGGGCAGGATACAATGAGCAGTTCTTC. It encodes CASSKREGAGYNEQFF.